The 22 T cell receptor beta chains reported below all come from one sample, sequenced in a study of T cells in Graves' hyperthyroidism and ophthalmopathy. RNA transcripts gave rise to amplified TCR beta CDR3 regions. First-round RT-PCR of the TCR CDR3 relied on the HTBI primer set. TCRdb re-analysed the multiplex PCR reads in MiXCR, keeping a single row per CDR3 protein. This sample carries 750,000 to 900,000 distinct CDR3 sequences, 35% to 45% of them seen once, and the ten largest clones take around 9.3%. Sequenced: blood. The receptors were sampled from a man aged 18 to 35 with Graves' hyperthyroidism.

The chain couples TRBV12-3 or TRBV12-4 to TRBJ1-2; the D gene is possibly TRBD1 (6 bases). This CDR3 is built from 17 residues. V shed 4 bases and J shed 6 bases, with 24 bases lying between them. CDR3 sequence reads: CASSSLGGAFNFDGYTF. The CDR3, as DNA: TGTGCCAGCAGTTCCCTTGGGGGCGCGTTTAACTTCGATGGCTACACCTTC.

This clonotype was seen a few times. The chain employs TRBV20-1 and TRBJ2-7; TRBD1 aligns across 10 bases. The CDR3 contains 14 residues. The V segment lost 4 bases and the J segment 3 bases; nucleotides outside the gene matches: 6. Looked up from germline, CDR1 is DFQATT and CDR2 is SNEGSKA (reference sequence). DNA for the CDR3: TGCAGTGCTATCCGGGACAGGGGTATCTACGAGCAGTACTTC. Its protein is CSAIRDRGIYEQYF.

The CDR3 is CASYPGPFYEQYF. For the CDR3, the DNA is TGTGCCAGTTATCCCGGGCCTTTCTACGAGCAGTACTTC. This chain links TRBV9 with TRBJ2-7; D is uncertain. This CDR3 region has 13 residues. V lost 8 bases to trimming and J lost 3 bases, with 15 bases between them. Germline CDR1 and CDR2: SGDLS and YYNGEE.

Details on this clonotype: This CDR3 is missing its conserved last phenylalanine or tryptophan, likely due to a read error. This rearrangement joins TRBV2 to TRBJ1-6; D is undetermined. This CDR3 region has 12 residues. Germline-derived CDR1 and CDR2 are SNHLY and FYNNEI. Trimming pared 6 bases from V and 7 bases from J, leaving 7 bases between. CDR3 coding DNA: TGTGCCAGCAGCGAACAGAATTCACCCCTCCACTCT. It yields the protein CASSEQNSPLHS.

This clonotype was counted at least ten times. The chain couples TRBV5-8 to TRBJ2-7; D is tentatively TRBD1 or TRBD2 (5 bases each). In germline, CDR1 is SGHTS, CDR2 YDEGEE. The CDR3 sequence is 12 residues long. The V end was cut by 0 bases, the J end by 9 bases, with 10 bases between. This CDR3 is CASSLVGDGQYF. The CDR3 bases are TGTGCCAGCAGCTTGGTGGGGGACGGGCAGTACTTC.

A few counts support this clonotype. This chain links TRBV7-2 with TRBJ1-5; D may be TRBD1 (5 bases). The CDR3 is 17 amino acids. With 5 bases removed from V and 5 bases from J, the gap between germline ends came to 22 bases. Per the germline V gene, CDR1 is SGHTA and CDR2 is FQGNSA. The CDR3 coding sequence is TGTGCCAGCAGCCCGGCCGCTGGGACCCAGGGCTATCAGCCCCAGCATTTT. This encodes CASSPAAGTQGYQPQHF. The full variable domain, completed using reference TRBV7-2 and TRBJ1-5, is GAGVSQSPSNKVTEKGKDVELRCDPISGHTALYWYRQSLGQGLEFLIYFQGNSAPDKSGLPSDRFSAERTGGSVSTLTIQRTQQEDSAVYLCASSPAAGTQGYQPQHFGDGTRLSIL.

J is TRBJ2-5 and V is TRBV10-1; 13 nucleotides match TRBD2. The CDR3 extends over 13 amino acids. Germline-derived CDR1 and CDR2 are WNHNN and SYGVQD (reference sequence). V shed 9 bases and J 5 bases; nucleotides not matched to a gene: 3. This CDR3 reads CARTSGRTETQYF. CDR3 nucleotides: TGCGCCAGGACTAGCGGGAGGACGGAGACCCAGTACTTC.

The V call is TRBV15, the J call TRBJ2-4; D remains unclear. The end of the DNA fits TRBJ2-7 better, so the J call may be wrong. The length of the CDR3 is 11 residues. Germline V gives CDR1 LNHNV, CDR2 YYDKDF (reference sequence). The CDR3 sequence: CATSRGLEQYF. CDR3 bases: TGTGCCACCAGCAGAGGGCTCGAGCAGTACTTC.

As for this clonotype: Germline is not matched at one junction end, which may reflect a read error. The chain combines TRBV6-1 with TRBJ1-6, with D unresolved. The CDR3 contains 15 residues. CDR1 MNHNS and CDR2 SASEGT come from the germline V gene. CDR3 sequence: CANSFPGPPNSPLHF. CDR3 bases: TGTGCCAACAGTTTCCCAGGACCGCCTAATTCACCCCTCCACTTT.

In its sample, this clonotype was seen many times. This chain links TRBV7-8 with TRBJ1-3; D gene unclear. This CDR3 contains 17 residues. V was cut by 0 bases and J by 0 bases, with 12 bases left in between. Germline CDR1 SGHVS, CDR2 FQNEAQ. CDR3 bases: TGTGCCAGCAGCTTAGCGTTTCTCGGTGCCTCTGGAAACACCATATATTTT. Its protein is CASSLAFLGASGNTIYF.

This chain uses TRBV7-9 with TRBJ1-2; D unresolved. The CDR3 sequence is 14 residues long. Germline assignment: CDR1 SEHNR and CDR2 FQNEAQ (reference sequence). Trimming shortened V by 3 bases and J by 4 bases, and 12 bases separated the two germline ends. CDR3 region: CASSLDGPGYGYTF. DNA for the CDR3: TGTGCCAGCAGCTTGGACGGCCCAGGCTATGGCTACACCTTC. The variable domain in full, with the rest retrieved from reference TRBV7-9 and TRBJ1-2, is DTGVSQNPRHKITKRGQNVTFRCDPISEHNRLYWYRQTLGQGPEFLTYFQNEAQLEKSRLLSDRFSAERPKGSFSTLEIQRTEQGDSAMYLCASSLDGPGYGYTFGSGTRLTVV.

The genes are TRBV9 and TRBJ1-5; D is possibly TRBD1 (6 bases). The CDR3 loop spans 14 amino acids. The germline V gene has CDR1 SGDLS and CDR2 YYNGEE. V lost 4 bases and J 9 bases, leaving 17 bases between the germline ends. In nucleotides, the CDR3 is TGTGCCAGCAGCCAACGACAGGCGATAATGCCCCAGCATTTT. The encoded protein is CASSQRQAIMPQHF.

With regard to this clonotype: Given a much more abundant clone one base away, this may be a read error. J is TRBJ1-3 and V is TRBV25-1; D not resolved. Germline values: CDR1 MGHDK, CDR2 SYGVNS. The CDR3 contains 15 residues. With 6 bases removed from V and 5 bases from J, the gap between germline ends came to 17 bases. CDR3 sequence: CASSVSGVSRNTIYF. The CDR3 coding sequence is TGTGCCAGCAGCGTATCAGGCGTATCTAGAAACACCATATATTTT.

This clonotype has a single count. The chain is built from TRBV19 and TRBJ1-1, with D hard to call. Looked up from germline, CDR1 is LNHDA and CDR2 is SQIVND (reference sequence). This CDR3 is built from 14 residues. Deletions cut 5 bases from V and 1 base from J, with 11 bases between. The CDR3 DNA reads TGTGCCAGTAGTTTTCCGCAGCAGAACACTGAAGCTTTCTTT. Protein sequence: CASSFPQQNTEAFF.

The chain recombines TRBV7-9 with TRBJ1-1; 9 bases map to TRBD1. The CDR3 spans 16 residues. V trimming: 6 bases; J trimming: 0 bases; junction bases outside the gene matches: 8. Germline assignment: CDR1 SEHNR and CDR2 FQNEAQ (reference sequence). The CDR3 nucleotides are TGTGCCAGCAGTCCTTGGACAGGGGTGATGAACACTGAAGCTTTCTTT. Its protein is CASSPWTGVMNTEAFF.

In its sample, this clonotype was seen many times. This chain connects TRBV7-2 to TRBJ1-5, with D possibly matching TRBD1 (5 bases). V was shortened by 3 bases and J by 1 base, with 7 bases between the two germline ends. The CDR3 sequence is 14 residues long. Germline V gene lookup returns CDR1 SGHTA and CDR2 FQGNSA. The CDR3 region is CASSFRESNQPQHF. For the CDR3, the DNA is TGTGCCAGCAGCTTCAGGGAAAGCAATCAGCCCCAGCATTTT.

The CDR3 sequence: CASSLESGGEGEQYF. CDR3 coding DNA: TGTGCCAGCAGCTTAGAATCTGGGGGCGAGGGAGAGCAGTACTTC. The chain recombines TRBV7-8 with TRBJ2-7; D might be TRBD1 (6 bases). V lost 1 base and J lost 7, with 17 bases in between. The CDR3 consists of 15 residues. Germline CDR1 SGHVS, CDR2 FQNEAQ.

Written as DNA, the CDR3 is TGTGCCAGCGGAATCCGGGACGGCTACGAGCAGTACTTC. Its protein is CASGIRDGYEQYF. The V gene is TRBV6-6, the J gene TRBJ2-7, with D perhaps TRBD1 or TRBD2 (5 bases each). Between the trimmed V and J ends, which lost 8 bases and 3 bases, there was a span of 14 bases. Germline CDR1 and CDR2: MNHNY and SVGAGI (reference sequence). CDR3 length equals 13 residues.

In DNA, the CDR3 is TGCAGTGCAGGACAGGGGCTCTTCTATGGCTACACCTTC. Translating gives CSAGQGLFYGYTF. The chain combines TRBV20-1 with TRBJ1-2; TRBD1 matches at 9 bases. Trimming took 6 bases from V and 4 from J; bases not matched to a gene: 6. The CDR3 covers 13 residues. Germline V gene sequence: CDR1 DFQATT, CDR2 SNEGSKA (reference sequence).

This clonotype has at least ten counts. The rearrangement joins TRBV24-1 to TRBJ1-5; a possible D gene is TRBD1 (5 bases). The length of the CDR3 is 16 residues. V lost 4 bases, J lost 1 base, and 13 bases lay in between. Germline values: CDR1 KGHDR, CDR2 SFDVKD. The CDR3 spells CATSDPTANSNQPQHF. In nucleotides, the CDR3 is TGTGCCACCAGTGACCCGACAGCCAACAGCAATCAGCCCCAGCATTTT.

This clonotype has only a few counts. CDR3 sequence reads: CSVGEAFF. The DNA for the CDR3 is TGCAGCGTTGGTGAAGCTTTCTTT. The chain joins TRBV29-1 to TRBJ1-1; D gene uncertain. V was pared by 4 bases and J by 7 bases, with 1 base between. CDR1 is SQVTM and CDR2 is ANQGSEA in the germline V gene. The CDR3 length is 8 residues.

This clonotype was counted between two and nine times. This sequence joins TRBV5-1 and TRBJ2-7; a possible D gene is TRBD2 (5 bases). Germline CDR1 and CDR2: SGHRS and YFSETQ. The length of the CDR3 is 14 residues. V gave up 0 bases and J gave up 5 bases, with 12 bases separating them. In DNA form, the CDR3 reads TGCGCCAGCAGCTTGGCGCTAGCTTACGACGAGCAGTACTTC. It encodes CASSLALAYDEQYF. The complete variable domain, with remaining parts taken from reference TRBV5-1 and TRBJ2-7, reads KAGVTQTPRYLIKTRGQQVTLSCSPISGHRSVSWYQQTPGQGLQFLFEYFSETQRNKGNFPGRFSGRQFSNSRSEMNVSTLELGDSALYLCASSLALAYDEQYFGPGTRLTVT.